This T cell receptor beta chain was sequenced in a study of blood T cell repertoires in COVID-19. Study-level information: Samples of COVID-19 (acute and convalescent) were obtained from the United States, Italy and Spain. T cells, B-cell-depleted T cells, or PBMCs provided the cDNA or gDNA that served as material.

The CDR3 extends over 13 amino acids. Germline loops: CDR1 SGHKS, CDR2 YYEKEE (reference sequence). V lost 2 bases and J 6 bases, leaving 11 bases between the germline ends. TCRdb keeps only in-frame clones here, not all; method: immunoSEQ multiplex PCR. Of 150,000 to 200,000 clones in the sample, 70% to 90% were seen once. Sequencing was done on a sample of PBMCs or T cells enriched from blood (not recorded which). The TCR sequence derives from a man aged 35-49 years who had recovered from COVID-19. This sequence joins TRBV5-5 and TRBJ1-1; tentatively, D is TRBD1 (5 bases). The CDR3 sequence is CASSFQGLSEAFF. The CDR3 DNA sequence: TGTGCCAGCAGCTTTCAGGGTCTCTCTGAAGCTTTCTTT.